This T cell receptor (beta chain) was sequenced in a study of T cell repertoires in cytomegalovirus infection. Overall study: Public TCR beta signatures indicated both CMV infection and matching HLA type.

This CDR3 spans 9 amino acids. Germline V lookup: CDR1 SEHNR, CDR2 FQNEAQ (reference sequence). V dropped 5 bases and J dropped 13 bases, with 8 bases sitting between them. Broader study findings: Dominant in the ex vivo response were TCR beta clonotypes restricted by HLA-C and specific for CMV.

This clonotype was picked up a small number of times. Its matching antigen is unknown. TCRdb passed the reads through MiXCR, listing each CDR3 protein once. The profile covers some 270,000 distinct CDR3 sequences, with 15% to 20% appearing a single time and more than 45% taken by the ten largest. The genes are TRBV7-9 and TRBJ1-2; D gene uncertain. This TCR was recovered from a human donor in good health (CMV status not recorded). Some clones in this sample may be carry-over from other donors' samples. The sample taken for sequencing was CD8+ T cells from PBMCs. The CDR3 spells CASSPLFTF. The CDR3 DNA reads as TGTGCCAGCAGCCCCTTGTTCACCTTC. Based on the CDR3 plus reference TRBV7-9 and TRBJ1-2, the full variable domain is DTGVSQNPRHKITKRGQNVTFRCDPISEHNRLYWYRQTLGQGPEFLTYFQNEAQLEKSRLLSDRFSAERPKGSFSTLEIQRTEQGDSAMYLCASSPLFTFGSGTRLTVV.